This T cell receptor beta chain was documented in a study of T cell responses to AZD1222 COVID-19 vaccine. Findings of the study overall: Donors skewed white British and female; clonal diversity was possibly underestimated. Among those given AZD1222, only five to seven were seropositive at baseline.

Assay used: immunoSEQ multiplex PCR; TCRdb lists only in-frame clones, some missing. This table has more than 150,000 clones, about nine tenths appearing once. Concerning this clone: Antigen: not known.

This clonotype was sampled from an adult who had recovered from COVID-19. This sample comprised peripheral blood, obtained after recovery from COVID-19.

CDR3 in DNA: TGTGCCAGCAGTTTTCACAGGGCGAACACTGAAGCTTTCTTT. Protein: CASSFHRANTEAFF. The chain links TRBV27 to TRBJ1-1; possibly TRBD1 for D (6 bases). The germline V gene encodes CDR1 MNHEY and CDR2 SMNVEV (reference sequence). The CDR3 runs to 14 residues. V was cut by 3 bases and J by 1 base, with 9 bases left in between.